A single sample gave rise to the 16 T cell receptor beta chains below, sequenced in a study of T cell responses to AZD1222 COVID-19 vaccine. Some clones are missing from TCRdb's copy, which holds only in-frame ones; the method was immunoSEQ multiplex PCR. The table has about 120,000 clones, around nine tenths seen once; the top ten hold approximately 5.4%. This specimen was peripheral blood, taken on day 0 of AZD1222 vaccination. These TCRs come from an adult in good health.

The V call is TRBV7-2, the J call TRBJ2-7; possibly TRBD2 for D (5 bases). CDR1 and CDR2 from the germline V gene are SGHTA and FQGNSA. V dropped 0 bases and J dropped 6 bases, with 9 bases sitting between them. The CDR3 length is 13 residues. CDR3 region: CASSLALRGEQYF. The DNA of the CDR3 is TGTGCCAGCAGCTTAGCGCTCCGGGGCGAGCAGTACTTC.

The rearrangement joins TRBV5-1 to TRBJ1-1, with D uncertain. Trimming stripped 1 base from V and 0 bases from J, with 4 bases between. The CDR3 totals 13 residues. Germline CDR1 is SGHRS and CDR2 is YFSETQ. The CDR3 spells CASSLTVNTEAFF. The CDR3 DNA sequence: TGCGCCAGCAGCTTGACGGTGAACACTGAAGCTTTCTTT.

The chain joins TRBV7-2 to TRBJ1-5, with TRBD1 matching over 7 bases. J was trimmed by 4 bases and V by 3 bases; bases with no gene match: 3. Germline loops: CDR1 SGHTA, CDR2 FQGNSA. The CDR3 sequence is 14 residues long. This CDR3 reads CASSFPGGNQPQHF. The CDR3, as DNA: TGTGCCAGCAGCTTTCCAGGGGGTAATCAGCCCCAGCATTTT.

This chain links TRBV7-8 with TRBJ2-7, with D possibly being TRBD1 (5 bases). CDR3 length equals 14 residues. Germline CDR1 SGHVS, CDR2 FQNEAQ. Between the trimmed V and J ends, which lost 3 bases and 1 base, there was a span of 10 bases. Here the CDR3 reads CASSFRRGSYEQYF. In DNA form, the CDR3 reads TGTGCCAGCAGCTTCCGTAGGGGATCCTACGAGCAGTACTTC. Complete variable domain (other parts from reference TRBV7-8 and TRBJ2-7): GAGVSQSPRYKVAKRGQDVALRCDPISGHVSLFWYQQALGQGPEFLTYFQNEAQLDKSGLPSDRFFAERPEGSVSTLKIQRTQQEDSAVYLCASSFRRGSYEQYFGPGTRLTVT.

The chain employs TRBV5-1 and TRBJ1-5; 7 bases are a match to TRBD1. V trimming: 0 bases; J trimming: 6 bases; junction bases outside the gene matches: 6. Per germline, CDR1 SGHRS and CDR2 YFSETQ. The CDR3 runs to 15 residues. The CDR3 DNA is TGCGCCAGCAGCTTGGGACAGGGTGAATTTCAGCCCCAGCATTTT. It translates to CASSLGQGEFQPQHF. Variable domain in full (rest from reference TRBV5-1 and TRBJ1-5): KAGVTQTPRYLIKTRGQQVTLSCSPISGHRSVSWYQQTPGQGLQFLFEYFSETQRNKGNFPGRFSGRQFSNSRSEMNVSTLELGDSALYLCASSLGQGEFQPQHFGDGTRLSIL.

The J gene is TRBJ1-2, the V gene TRBV11-2, with TRBD1 as a possible D gene (5 bases). With 5 bases removed from V and 8 bases from J, the gap between germline ends came to 12 bases. The V gene's germline CDR1 is SGHAT and CDR2 FQNNGV. The CDR3 totals 12 residues. This chain's CDR3 is CASSLSGTGYTF. Here the CDR3 DNA reads TGTGCCAGCAGCCTAAGCGGGACGGGCTACACCTTC.

The chain recombines TRBV2 with TRBJ1-6, with D tentatively TRBD1 (5 bases). V lost 7 bases to trimming and J lost 7 bases, with 14 bases between them. Germline V lookup: CDR1 SNHLY, CDR2 FYNNEI. The CDR3 has 14 amino acids. The CDR3 DNA sequence: TGTGCCAGCACCAAAGGGGCAGACAATTCACCCCTCCACTTT. The encoded protein is CASTKGADNSPLHF.

The chain joins TRBV5-4 to TRBJ2-2; 14 bases align to TRBD2. Germline V CDR1 and CDR2: SGHNT, YYREEE (reference sequence). After removal of 2 bases from V and 5 bases from J, the junction contained 5 bases not matched to a gene. This CDR3 region has 17 residues. DNA for the CDR3: TGTGCCAGCAGCTTAGGACTAGCGGGGGGTGAAACCGGGGAGCTGTTTTTT. Its protein is CASSLGLAGGETGELFF. Full variable domain (remainder filled in from reference TRBV5-4 and TRBJ2-2): ETGVTQSPTHLIKTRGQQVTLRCSSQSGHNTVSWYQQALGQGPQFIFQYYREEENGRGNFPPRFSGLQFPNYSSELNVNALELDDSALYLCASSLGLAGGETGELFFGEGSRLTVL.

V and J are TRBV5-1 and TRBJ2-1; TRBD2 matches 13 bases. J was trimmed by 2 bases and V by 5 bases; bases with no gene match: 7. The CDR3 totals 17 residues. From germline, CDR1 is SGHRS and CDR2 YFSETQ. The CDR3 sequence: CASSFGLAGDAYNEQFF. The DNA of the CDR3 is TGCGCCAGCAGTTTTGGACTAGCGGGAGATGCCTACAATGAGCAGTTCTTC.

This chain joins TRBV3-1 (or the pseudogene TRBV3-2) and TRBJ1-6; D is perhaps TRBD1 (5 bases). Germline V lookup: CDR1 LGHDT, CDR2 YNNKEL (reference sequence). The germline V and J ends were trimmed by 3 bases and 8 bases, with 14 bases remaining between them. The CDR3 is 15 residues long. The CDR3 sequence: CASSQMRRGYSPLHF. The CDR3 coding sequence is TGTGCCAGCAGCCAGATGCGCCGGGGGTATTCACCCCTCCACTTT.

This chain joins TRBV27 and TRBJ1-2, with unresolved D. From germline, CDR1 is MNHEY and CDR2 SMNVEV (reference sequence). V was pared by 5 bases and J by 5 bases, with 15 bases between. This CDR3 region has 14 residues. The CDR3 protein is CASSPWTGGYGYTF. The CDR3 DNA sequence: TGTGCCAGCAGTCCATGGACGGGTGGGTATGGCTACACCTTC.

As for this clone: Additional DNA sequences in this sample encode the identical CDR3. This rearrangement joins TRBV7-2 to TRBJ2-3, with D uncertain. The length of the CDR3 is 13 residues. V was clipped by 1 base and J by 5 bases, with 7 bases between them. Looked up from germline, CDR1 is SGHTA and CDR2 is FQGNSA. The CDR3 coding sequence is TGTGCCAGCAGCTTAGGCCTGGTAGATACGCAGTATTTT. Its translation is CASSLGLVDTQYF.

The CDR3, as DNA: TGCGCCAGCAGTCGGACAGGGATTGATGAGACCCAGTACTTC. It yields the protein CASSRTGIDETQYF. V gene TRBV4-1 combines with J gene TRBJ2-5, with 8 bases matching TRBD1. Germline CDR1 and CDR2: MGHRA and YSYEKL. The CDR3 spans 14 residues. The junction had 8 bases not matched to a gene; V was cut back by 6 bases and J by 5 bases.

The rearrangement links TRBV13 to TRBJ2-1, with D uncertain. Trimming left V 4 bases short and J 7 bases short, with 8 bases between. CDR1 PRHDT and CDR2 FYEKMQ come from the germline V gene (reference sequence). The CDR3 is 12 amino acids. The CDR3 region has the DNA TGTGCCAGCAGCTCAGTGGGTAATGAGCAGTTCTTC. It encodes CASSSVGNEQFF.

This chain connects TRBV7-8 to TRBJ1-1, with a tentative D call TRBD1 (5 bases). V was clipped by 0 bases and J by 11 bases, with 7 bases between them. Germline CDR1 and CDR2: SGHVS and FQNEAQ. This CDR3 region has 11 residues. CDR3: CASSLAGGAFF. CDR3 DNA: TGTGCCAGCAGCTTAGCGGGGGGGGCTTTCTTT. Full variable domain (outside the CDR3, taken from reference TRBV7-8 and TRBJ1-1): GAGVSQSPRYKVAKRGQDVALRCDPISGHVSLFWYQQALGQGPEFLTYFQNEAQLDKSGLPSDRFFAERPEGSVSTLKIQRTQQEDSAVYLCASSLAGGAFFGQGTRLTVV.

The genes are TRBV27 and TRBJ1-5; maybe TRBD1 (6 bases). Germline V gives CDR1 MNHEY, CDR2 SMNVEV (reference sequence). This CDR3 has 14 residues. Trimming shortened V by 7 bases and J by 5 bases, and 15 bases separated the two germline ends. The CDR3 sequence is CASTPRGGHQPQHF. CDR3 nucleotides: TGTGCCAGCACCCCTCGGGGGGGCCATCAGCCCCAGCATTTT.